Each of the 15 T cell receptor beta chains below was sequenced from the same sample in a study of OX40 agonist ivuxolimab in advanced cancers. The repertoire was sequenced with immunoSEQ multiplex PCR; TCRdb's copy has only in-frame clones and lacks some. The sample holds tens of thousands of clones, roughly four fifths seen once. Sequenced here: CD4+ or CD8+ T cells sorted from blood, sampled in a trial of the OX40 agonist ivuxolimab. These TCRs come from an adult with an advanced solid tumor such as melanoma, head and neck, liver or kidney cancer.

V gene TRBV5-5 combines with J gene TRBJ2-3, with D possibly TRBD1 on 6 matching bases. The V end was cut by 3 bases, the J end by 2 bases, with 10 bases between. From germline, CDR1 is SGHKS and CDR2 YYEKEE (reference sequence). The CDR3 contains 14 residues. CDR3 residues: CASSWDIPTDTQYF. The CDR3 DNA reads as TGTGCCAGCAGCTGGGACATCCCCACAGATACGCAGTATTTT.

The CDR3 sequence is CASSLTPKRGGTSGRVQETQYF. CDR3 bases: TGTGCCAGCAGCTTAACGCCCAAACGAGGTGGGACTAGCGGGAGGGTACAAGAGACCCAGTACTTC. This chain connects TRBV7-3 to TRBJ2-5, with TRBD2 matching 16 bases. With 0 bases clipped from V and 2 bases from J, the junction kept 15 bases outside the gene matches. The germline CDR1 and CDR2 sequences are SGHTA and FQGTGA. The CDR3 sequence is 22 residues long.

V is TRBV6-5 and J is TRBJ2-7; the D gene is possibly TRBD2 (5 bases). V dropped 8 bases and J dropped 7 bases, with 9 bases sitting between them. Germline V gives CDR1 MNHEY, CDR2 SVGAGI. CDR3 length: 10 residues. The CDR3 DNA reads TGTGCCAGCGGAGGTGATGAGCAGTACTTC. It translates to CASGGDEQYF.

This clone appeared a few times. V gene TRBV18 combines with J gene TRBJ2-1; 8 bases agree with TRBD1. The CDR3 is 14 residues long. Germline lookup yields CDR1 KGHSH and CDR2 LQKENI. Trimming at V came to 3 bases and at J to 10 bases, leaving 8 bases not matched to a gene. In DNA, the CDR3 is TGTGCCAGCTCACCGGTGGACAGGGTAAGGGAGCAGTTCTTC. This codes for CASSPVDRVREQFF.

The chain combines TRBV28 with TRBJ1-4; D is uncertain. Germline values: CDR1 MDHEN, CDR2 SYDVKM. The CDR3 covers 13 residues. V gave up 7 bases and J gave up 0 bases, with 6 bases separating them. The CDR3 protein is CASNHATNEKLFF. CDR3 coding DNA: TGTGCCAGCAACCACGCAACTAATGAAAAACTGTTTTTT.

The J gene is TRBJ1-2, the V gene TRBV16; unclear D gene. Germline values: CDR1 KGHSY, CDR2 FQNENV. This CDR3 region has 13 residues. Trimming left V 0 bases short and J 2 bases short, with 4 bases between. This chain's CDR3 is CASSQSGNYGYTF. The CDR3 DNA reads TGTGCCAGCAGCCAATCTGGGAACTATGGCTACACCTTC.

The chain recombines TRBV6-6 with TRBJ2-5, with 8 positions matching TRBD1. The CDR3 spans 12 residues. The J segment lost 11 bases and the V segment lost 10 bases, leaving 12 bases of the junction unmatched. CDR1 is MNHNY, CDR2 SVGAGI, per germline (reference sequence). For the CDR3, the DNA is TGTGCCACCCGACAGGGGAGTTGGGAGCAGTACTTC. This encodes CATRQGSWEQYF.

The chain couples TRBV9 to TRBJ2-5, with TRBD1 as a possible D gene (5 bases). The CDR3 has 15 residues. Germline loops: CDR1 SGDLS, CDR2 YYNGEE. V lost 0 bases to trimming and J lost 0 bases, with 9 bases between them. As DNA, the CDR3 is TGTGCCAGCAGCGTAGGGCCAGGGCACCAAGAGACCCAGTACTTC. This sequence encodes CASSVGPGHQETQYF.

Details on this clone: Sequence at one end of the junction differs from germline and may be a read error. Other DNA sequences in the same sample also yield this CDR3. The V and J genes are TRBV13 and TRBJ2-2; 8 nucleotides match TRBD1. This CDR3 has 18 amino acids. Germline values: CDR1 PRHDT, CDR2 FYEKMQ (reference sequence). The DNA of the CDR3 is TGTGCCAGCAGCTCCACAGGGGGGACTTGGCTTAACACCGGGGAGTTGTTTTTT. Translated, it gives CASSSTGGTWLNTGELFF.

This rearrangement joins TRBV4-3 to TRBJ2-2; 7 nucleotides match TRBD2. This CDR3 spans 16 amino acids. The V and J ends lost 4 bases and 4 bases, in that order; junction bases with no gene match: 9. CDR1 is LGHNA, CDR2 YSLEER, per germline. Written as DNA, the CDR3 is TGCGCCAGCAGCCCGACGGGGGGTAGGGGCACCGGGGAGCTGTTTTTT. Protein sequence: CASSPTGGRGTGELFF.

The gene calls are TRBV7-2 and TRBJ1-2; D uncertain. The germline V gene has CDR1 SGHTA and CDR2 FQGNSA. Trimming cost V 1 base and J 8 bases, with 17 bases left between them. CDR3 length: 15 residues. CDR3 region: CASSLVRYGLTGYTF. The CDR3 DNA reads TGTGCCAGCAGCTTAGTGCGGTACGGTCTGACGGGCTACACCTTC.

As regards this clone: Other DNA sequences within the sample encode an identical CDR3. V and J are TRBV11-2 and TRBJ2-7; the D is unclear. Germline CDR1 is SGHAT and CDR2 is FQNNGV. This CDR3 comprises 13 residues. V dropped 1 base and J dropped 2 bases, with 6 bases sitting between them. The CDR3 DNA reads TGTGCCAGCAGCTTAGGCGGAACCTACGAGCAGTACTTC. It codes for CASSLGGTYEQYF.

This clone was seen only once. The chain carries TRBV20-1 and TRBJ2-1; perhaps TRBD2 as D (6 bases). The germline V and J ends were trimmed by 3 bases and 11 bases, with 11 bases remaining between them. CDR3 length: 11 amino acids. Germline-derived CDR1 and CDR2 are DFQATT and SNEGSKA (reference sequence). The DNA for the CDR3 is TGCAGTGCTAGTAAGGAGGGGAAGCAGTTCTTC. Its translation: CSASKEGKQFF.

This chain uses TRBV10-3 with TRBJ1-3; D remains unclear. The germline CDR1 and CDR2 sequences are ENHRY and SYGVKD. V shed 0 bases and J shed 5 bases, with 2 bases lying between them. The length of the CDR3 is 12 residues. The CDR3 reads CAISESRNTIYF. CDR3 sequence (DNA): TGTGCCATCAGTGAGTCGCGAAACACCATATATTTT.

A single count supports this clone. The rearrangement uses TRBV7-2 and TRBJ1-1; D not resolved. Per the germline V gene, CDR1 is SGHTA and CDR2 is FQGNSA. This CDR3 is 13 amino acids long. V lost 1 base to trimming and J lost 0 bases, with 3 bases between them. CDR3 bases: TGTGCCAGCAGCTTAGGGATGAACACTGAAGCTTTCTTT. Translation: CASSLGMNTEAFF.